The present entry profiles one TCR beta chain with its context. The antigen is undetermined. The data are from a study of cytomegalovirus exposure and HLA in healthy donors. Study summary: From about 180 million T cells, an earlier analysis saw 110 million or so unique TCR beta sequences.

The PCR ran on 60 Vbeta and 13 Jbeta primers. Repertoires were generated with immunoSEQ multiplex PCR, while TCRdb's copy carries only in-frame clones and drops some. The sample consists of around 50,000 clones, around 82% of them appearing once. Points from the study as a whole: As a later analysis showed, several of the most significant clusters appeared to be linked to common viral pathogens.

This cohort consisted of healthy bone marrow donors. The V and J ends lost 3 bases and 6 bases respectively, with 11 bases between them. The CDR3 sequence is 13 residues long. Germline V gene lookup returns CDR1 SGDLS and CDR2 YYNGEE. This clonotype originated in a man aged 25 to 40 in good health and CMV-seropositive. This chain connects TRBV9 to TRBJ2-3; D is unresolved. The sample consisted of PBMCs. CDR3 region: CASSANVADTQYF. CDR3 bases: TGTGCCAGCAGCGCTAATGTTGCGGATACGCAGTATTTT.